What follows are 18 T cell receptor beta chains derived from one specimen sequenced in a study of beta chain features in type 1 diabetes. General observations from the study: TCRB CDR3 length was moderately but significantly reduced in all four CD4+ subsets of Type 1 diabetes patients.

Every bit of the isolated RNA underwent reverse transcription, so sequencing read expressed TCRB transcripts. Here immunoSEQ multiplex PCR was the method, and the copy in TCRdb shows in-frame clones only, minus some. Of approximately 100,000 clones in the sample, approximately 30% are singletons; the top ten hold less than 0.65%. Their antigens are not known. Material: central memory CD4+ T cells from blood. All receptors derive from a woman between 18 and 29 years old with type 1 diabetes.

The chain joins TRBV4-3 to TRBJ2-3, with TRBD2 matching 7 bases. Germline CDR1 is LGHNA and CDR2 is YSLEER. The V and J ends lost 1 base and 5 bases, in that order; junction bases with no gene match: 12. The length of the CDR3 is 17 residues. The CDR3 here is CASSQVGGRERGDTQYF. DNA for the CDR3: TGCGCCAGCAGCCAAGTAGGTGGGCGGGAGCGGGGAGATACGCAGTATTTT.

V is TRBV11-2 and J is TRBJ2-2; 7 bases map to TRBD1. V shed 5 bases and J 3 bases; nucleotides not matched to a gene: 6. The length of the CDR3 is 15 residues. The germline CDR1 and CDR2 sequences are SGHAT and FQNNGV. CDR3 sequence reads: CASSVWDRYTGELFF. DNA of the CDR3: TGTGCCAGCAGCGTATGGGACAGATACACCGGGGAGCTGTTTTTT.

This clone has only a few counts. The chain has TRBV14 and TRBJ2-1; 7 bases fit TRBD2. The CDR3 length is 12 residues. V gave up 5 bases and J gave up 7 bases; unmatched junction bases: 2. Per germline, CDR1 SGHDN and CDR2 FVKESK. For the CDR3, the DNA is TGTGCCAGCAGCTGGGGAGGGAATGAGCAGTTCTTC. Protein: CASSWGGNEQFF.

The chain uses TRBV9 and TRBJ1-2; 7 nucleotides match TRBD1. The junction had 7 bases not matched to a gene; V was cut back by 2 bases and J by 6 bases. CDR1 SGDLS and CDR2 YYNGEE come from the germline V gene. This CDR3 is 14 amino acids long. The CDR3 DNA follows: TGTGCCAGCAGCGTTCCGGGGACAGCCCATGGCTACACCTTC. It translates to CASSVPGTAHGYTF.

About this clone itself: Other nucleotide sequences from this sample produce the same CDR3. The chain links TRBV6-5 to TRBJ2-5, with 7 bases matching TRBD2. The V and J ends lost 2 bases and 5 bases, in that order; junction bases with no gene match: 5. The CDR3 spans 14 residues. The germline V gene has CDR1 MNHEY and CDR2 SVGAGI. CDR3 protein: CASSYPGGGETQYF. The CDR3 nucleotides read TGTGCCAGCAGTTACCCGGGGGGAGGGGAGACCCAGTACTTC.

The table lists this clone with a few counts. The chain carries TRBV2 and TRBJ2-1; 11 bases agree with TRBD2. This CDR3 has 15 amino acids. With V trimmed by 2 bases and J by 9 bases, 6 bases remained unmatched. Germline loops: CDR1 SNHLY, CDR2 FYNNEI. CDR3 in DNA: TGTGCCAGCAGTGAATTGGGGACTAGCGGTCTTGAGCAGTTCTTC. Protein product: CASSELGTSGLEQFF.

This clone showed up just a few times. This chain uses TRBV18 with TRBJ2-1; 12 bases fit TRBD2. CDR3 size: 16 residues. The J segment lost 0 bases and the V segment lost 5 bases, leaving 2 bases of the junction unmatched. Germline loops: CDR1 KGHSH, CDR2 LQKENI. The CDR3 spells CASSSTSGSSYNEQFF. CDR3 DNA: TGTGCCAGCTCATCGACTAGCGGGAGCTCCTACAATGAGCAGTTCTTC.

This clone showed up just a few times. V gene TRBV18 combines with J gene TRBJ1-1; D call uncertain. This CDR3 is 15 amino acids long. V lost 3 bases and J 4 bases, leaving 15 bases between the germline ends. Looked up from germline, CDR1 is KGHSH and CDR2 is LQKENI. Here the CDR3 reads CASSPYTGEVTEAFF. The CDR3 region has the DNA TGTGCCAGCTCACCTTATACCGGGGAGGTCACTGAAGCTTTCTTT. The full variable domain, rest sourced from reference TRBV18 and TRBJ1-1, is NAGVMQNPRHLVRRRGQEARLRCSPMKGHSHVYWYRQLPEEGLKFMVYLQKENIIDESGMPKERFSAEFPKEGPSILRIQQVVRGDSAAYFCASSPYTGEVTEAFFGQGTRLTVV.

The J gene is TRBJ2-2, the V gene TRBV28, with a weak D call TRBD1 (5 bases). V was pared by 8 bases and J by 6 bases, with 10 bases between. Germline V gene data show CDR1 as MDHEN and CDR2 as SYDVKM. The CDR3 covers 12 residues. Here the CDR3 reads CASGATAGELFF. The CDR3 DNA reads as TGTGCCAGCGGGGCTACTGCCGGGGAGCTGTTTTTT.

The V gene is TRBV7-3, the J gene TRBJ1-1; weak D call: TRBD1 (6 bases). Germline CDR1 reads SGHTA; CDR2 reads FQGTGA. Trimming pared 3 bases from V and 1 base from J, leaving 9 bases between. CDR3 length: 14 amino acids. CDR3 residues: CASSLRGANTEAFF. The DNA for the CDR3 is TGTGCCAGCAGCTTGCGGGGGGCGAACACTGAAGCTTTCTTT.

The V call is TRBV7-2, the J call TRBJ2-1; 10 bases map to TRBD2. The CDR3 contains 15 residues. The trim removed 5 bases at V and 10 bases at J, leaving 11 bases unmatched. Germline values: CDR1 SGHTA, CDR2 FQGNSA. The CDR3 reads CASSNSSGSRREQFF. CDR3 nucleotide sequence: TGTGCCAGCAGCAACTCTAGCGGGAGCAGGCGGGAGCAGTTCTTC.

This rearrangement joins TRBV7-2 to TRBJ2-1; D might be TRBD2 (6 bases). CDR1 is SGHTA and CDR2 is FQGNSA in the germline V gene. The CDR3 contains 14 residues. V lost 1 base to trimming and J lost 5 bases, with 9 bases between them. This CDR3 reads CASSLEAGNNEQFF. CDR3 sequence (DNA): TGTGCCAGCAGCTTAGAGGCGGGAAACAATGAGCAGTTCTTC.

The chain recombines TRBV7-9 with TRBJ1-4, with a weak D call TRBD1 (5 bases). There are 14 residues in the CDR3. Germline CDR1 SEHNR, CDR2 FQNEAQ (reference sequence). With 8 bases removed from V and 5 bases from J, the gap between germline ends came to 15 bases. CDR3 DNA sequence: TGTGCCAGCGGGCCGGGGGGGAACAATGAAAAACTGTTTTTT. Its translation is CASGPGGNNEKLFF. Full variable domain (missing parts from reference TRBV7-9 and TRBJ1-4): DTGVSQNPRHKITKRGQNVTFRCDPISEHNRLYWYRQTLGQGPEFLTYFQNEAQLEKSRLLSDRFSAERPKGSFSTLEIQRTEQGDSAMYLCASGPGGNNEKLFFGSGTQLSVL.

This clone was seen only a few times. This chain links TRBV5-1 with TRBJ2-5, with 9 bases aligning to TRBD2. The length of the CDR3 is 16 residues. In germline, CDR1 is SGHRS, CDR2 YFSETQ. V shed 2 bases and J 1 base; nucleotides not matched to a gene: 6. The CDR3 nucleotides are TGCGCCAGCAGCTTAGGGCTTAGCGGGAGCCAAGAGACCCAGTACTTC. Protein sequence: CASSLGLSGSQETQYF.

This clone was counted only a few times. The chain links TRBV10-3 to TRBJ2-2; no definite D call. CDR3 length equals 13 residues. Trimming left V 6 bases short and J 6 bases short, with 11 bases between. CDR1 is ENHRY, CDR2 SYGVKD, per germline. The CDR3 DNA sequence: TGTGCCATCAGGATACAGCAAGCCGGGGAGCTGTTTTTT. Translated, it gives CAIRIQQAGELFF.

This rearrangement joins TRBV6-1 to TRBJ2-1, with 7 nucleotides matching TRBD2. In germline, CDR1 is MNHNS, CDR2 SASEGT. This CDR3 contains 13 residues. Trimming took 6 bases from V and 7 from J; bases not matched to a gene: 6. The CDR3 loop reads CASRPGGVNEQFF. CDR3 DNA: TGTGCCAGCAGACCGGGGGGAGTGAATGAGCAGTTCTTC.

This sequence joins TRBV28 and TRBJ2-2; 10 bases map to TRBD2. CDR1 is MDHEN and CDR2 is SYDVKM in the germline V gene. CDR3 length: 15 residues. Trimming removed 6 bases from V and 7 bases from J; junction bases left unmatched: 8. The CDR3 is CASRESGRVGGELFF. In DNA, the CDR3 is TGTGCCAGCAGGGAAAGCGGGAGGGTCGGCGGGGAGCTGTTTTTT.

The genes are TRBV30 and TRBJ1-1; D remains unclear. Germline lookup yields CDR1 GTSNPN and CDR2 SVGIG (reference sequence). The ends were cut back, 8 bases at V and 4 bases at J, with 17 bases in the middle. This CDR3 region has 13 residues. CDR3: CAGQRVEGTEAFF. Here the CDR3 DNA reads TGTGCCGGTCAGAGGGTAGAGGGCACTGAAGCTTTCTTT.